This T cell receptor beta chain emerged from a study of cytomegalovirus exposure and HLA in healthy donors. Study-wide background: According to later analysis, the same platform produced the approximately 120 validation and 600 to 800 first-cohort repertoires.

As concerns this clone: Its antigen is not known.

Findings of the study overall: The majority of TCR sequences were rare, yet some public TCRs appeared in many donors. Altogether, 150 or so TCR beta chains were recorded as cytomegalovirus-associated.

Germline V gene data show CDR1 as SNHLY and CDR2 as FYNNEI. The junction had 4 bases not matched to a gene; V was cut back by 6 bases and J by 8 bases. This CDR3 has 13 amino acids. The validation cohort, a group of 120 subjects, included the donors and was separate from the approximately 660-subject first cohort. Using immunoSEQ multiplex PCR, the repertoire was profiled, and TCRdb retains in-frame clones only, with some absent. The table has about 150,000 clones, around 84% seen once. Sequenced input: PBMCs. The chain combines TRBV2 with TRBJ1-3, with 10 bases lining up with TRBD1. This clonotype was obtained from a human donor in good health. CDR3 DNA sequence: TGTGCCAGCAGGGGGACAGGGGCGGACACCATATATTTT. The encoded protein is CASRGTGADTIYF.